The 27 T cell receptor beta chains below all came from one sample that was sequenced in a study of blood T cell repertoires in COVID-19. Assay: immunoSEQ multiplex PCR; the TCRdb copy retains only in-frame clones and omits some. The sample contains 200,000 to 250,000 clones, around 87% of which appear only once. Sequenced: peripheral blood. These receptors were obtained from a woman aged 30 to 39 who had recovered from COVID-19.

This chain connects TRBV11-2 to TRBJ1-1; 8 bases line up with TRBD1. V lost 5 bases, J lost 1 base, and 6 bases stayed unmatched. The CDR3 runs to 15 residues. From germline, CDR1 is SGHAT and CDR2 FQNNGV. DNA of the CDR3: TGTGCCAGCAGCCCTGGGACAGGTCCGAACACTGAAGCTTTCTTT. Its protein is CASSPGTGPNTEAFF.

J is TRBJ2-2 and V is TRBV11-2, with 7 positions matching TRBD2. Germline loops: CDR1 SGHAT, CDR2 FQNNGV. The CDR3 spans 15 residues. V shed 5 bases and J 1 base; nucleotides not matched to a gene: 4. CDR3 coding DNA: TGTGCCAGCAGCCGGGGGGTCCTGAACACCGGGGAGCTGTTTTTT. It is translated as CASSRGVLNTGELFF.

The chain has TRBV15 and TRBJ1-2; tentative D call: TRBD1 (6 bases). Trimming stripped 0 bases from V and 4 bases from J, with 15 bases between. CDR1 is LNHNV and CDR2 is YYDKDF in the germline V gene (reference sequence). This CDR3 region has 16 residues. The CDR3 reads CATSRDRGRGGYGYTF. CDR3 coding DNA: TGTGCCACCAGCAGAGACCGGGGCAGAGGGGGCTATGGCTACACCTTC.

V usage is TRBV29-1 and J usage is TRBJ1-4; D may be TRBD1 (5 bases). Trimming cost V 7 bases and J 6 bases, with 24 bases left between them. The CDR3 sequence is 16 residues long. Germline values: CDR1 SQVTM, CDR2 ANQGSEA. The CDR3 sequence is CSAPWVQVWGDEKLFF. CDR3 sequence (DNA): TGCAGCGCCCCCTGGGTCCAGGTTTGGGGGGATGAAAAACTGTTTTTT. The full variable domain, completed using reference TRBV29-1 and TRBJ1-4, is SAVISQKPSRDICQRGTSLTIQCQVDSQVTMMFWYRQQPGQSLTLIATANQGSEATYESGFVIDKFPISRPNLTFSTLTVSNMSPEDSSIYLCSAPWVQVWGDEKLFFGSGTQLSVL.

This clone was seen a handful of times. The V and J genes are TRBV3-1 (or the pseudogene TRBV3-2) and TRBJ1-1, with D uncertain. With 5 bases removed from V and 2 bases from J, the gap between germline ends came to 9 bases. The CDR3 has 13 residues. Germline V gene sequence: CDR1 LGHDT, CDR2 YNNKEL (reference sequence). CDR3: CASSIGFNTEAFF. The CDR3 DNA follows: TGTGCCAGCAGCATCGGGTTTAACACTGAAGCTTTCTTT.

V and J are TRBV7-2 and TRBJ2-5, with D possibly TRBD1 on 5 matching bases. The CDR3 is 14 residues long. Germline CDR1 reads SGHTA; CDR2 reads FQGNSA. Trimming took 3 bases from V and 5 from J, leaving 13 bases between them. This chain's CDR3 is CASSFYGQGETQYF. The CDR3 coding sequence is TGTGCCAGCAGCTTTTATGGGCAGGGTGAGACCCAGTACTTC. Using reference TRBV7-2 and TRBJ2-5 for the parts outside the CDR3, the full variable domain is GAGVSQSPSNKVTEKGKDVELRCDPISGHTALYWYRQSLGQGLEFLIYFQGNSAPDKSGLPSDRFSAERTGGSVSTLTIQRTQQEDSAVYLCASSFYGQGETQYFGPGTRLLVL.

This chain connects TRBV5-1 to TRBJ2-5; D is perhaps TRBD2 (6 bases). The CDR3 is 12 residues long. Between the trimmed V and J ends, which lost 3 bases and 6 bases, there was a span of 9 bases. Germline values: CDR1 SGHRS, CDR2 YFSETQ. The CDR3 protein is CASSSEGQTQYF. The CDR3 DNA is TGCGCCAGCAGCTCGGAGGGTCAGACCCAGTACTTC.

The chain uses TRBV9 and TRBJ1-2, with D uncertain. Germline V gives CDR1 SGDLS, CDR2 YYNGEE. V gave up 0 bases and J gave up 4 bases, with 16 bases separating them. CDR3 length equals 16 residues. Written as DNA, the CDR3 is TGTGCCAGCAGCGTAGGGGGAGCGCAGGCGTTCTATGGCTACACCTTC. Translation gives CASSVGGAQAFYGYTF.

This clone was found once. The chain links TRBV11-2 to TRBJ2-3; D not resolved. Trimming left V 0 bases short and J 4 bases short, with 8 bases between. Germline V gives CDR1 SGHAT, CDR2 FQNNGV. CDR3 size: 14 residues. CDR3 DNA sequence: TGTGCCAGCAGCTTAGAGGGCCCCGCAGATACGCAGTATTTT. As protein: CASSLEGPADTQYF.

The J gene is TRBJ2-2, the V gene TRBV29-1; tentatively, D is TRBD2 (6 bases). The CDR3 length is 14 residues. V lost 7 bases, J lost 6 bases, and 18 bases lay in between. Germline-derived CDR1 and CDR2 are SQVTM and ANQGSEA. The CDR3 spells CSGTGVVGSGELFF. The CDR3 DNA follows: TGCAGCGGGACGGGGGTAGTCGGTTCCGGGGAGCTGTTTTTT.

J is TRBJ2-1 and V is TRBV7-8; 9 nucleotides agree with TRBD2. V was pared by 1 base and J by 0 bases, with 10 bases of the junction left unmatched. The CDR3 runs 19 residues. CDR1 is SGHVS and CDR2 is FQNEAQ in the germline V gene. DNA of the CDR3: TGTGCCAGCAGCTTAGTTAGTAGCGGGGGCCCTCGCTCCTACAATGAGCAGTTCTTC. It codes for CASSLVSSGGPRSYNEQFF.

The chain couples TRBV9 to TRBJ1-2; D might be TRBD1 (5 bases). Germline loops: CDR1 SGDLS, CDR2 YYNGEE. V was shortened by 1 base and J by 5 bases, with 9 bases between the two germline ends. This CDR3 contains 13 residues. For the CDR3, the DNA is TGTGCCAGCAGCGTATCTCAGGGATATGGCTACACCTTC. This encodes CASSVSQGYGYTF.

This clone occurred a few times. J is TRBJ2-3 and V is TRBV18; D gene uncertain. CDR1 and CDR2 from the germline V gene are KGHSH and LQKENI. V was clipped by 2 bases and J by 2 bases, with 14 bases between them. CDR3 size: 16 residues. The CDR3 region has the DNA TGTGCCAGCTCACCATGGAGTTCGGCCACCACAGATACGCAGTATTTT. This sequence encodes CASSPWSSATTDTQYF.

The chain has TRBV6-5 and TRBJ1-3, with D possibly TRBD1 on 5 matching bases. Germline V gene sequence: CDR1 MNHEY, CDR2 SVGAGI. The CDR3 totals 14 residues. The V end was cut by 8 bases, the J end by 2 bases, with 13 bases between. The CDR3 coding sequence is TGTGCCAGCTTCCCTCAGGGTCCTGGAAACACCATATATTTT. Protein: CASFPQGPGNTIYF.

In DNA, the CDR3 is TGTGCCATCAGTGCAGGGGATAATCAGCCCCAGCATTTT. Translated, it gives CAISAGDNQPQHF. The V gene is TRBV10-3, the J gene TRBJ1-5, with D possibly TRBD1 on 6 matching bases. Trimming cost V 4 bases and J 4 bases, with 8 bases left between them. CDR1 is ENHRY, CDR2 SYGVKD, per germline. The CDR3 has 13 residues.

This rearrangement joins TRBV9 to TRBJ1-6; tentative D call: TRBD1 (6 bases). The length of the CDR3 is 16 residues. Germline assignment: CDR1 SGDLS and CDR2 YYNGEE. V was clipped by 2 bases and J by 0 bases, with 9 bases between them. CDR3 bases: TGTGCCAGCAGCGTTACAGGGAGCTCCTATAATTCACCCCTCCACTTT. This gives the protein CASSVTGSSYNSPLHF. The entire variable domain, with the rest obtained from reference TRBV9 and TRBJ1-6, is as follows: DSGVTQTPKHLITATGQRVTLRCSPRSGDLSVYWYQQSLDQGLQFLIQYYNGEERAKGNILERFSAQQFPDLHSELNLSSLELGDSALYFCASSVTGSSYNSPLHFGNGTRLTVT.

The gene calls are TRBV10-3 and TRBJ2-7; TRBD2 is a possible D gene (6 bases). V was shortened by 0 bases and J by 2 bases, with 20 bases between the two germline ends. CDR3 size: 18 residues. Germline V gene lookup returns CDR1 ENHRY and CDR2 SYGVKD. The CDR3 DNA is TGTGCCATCAGTGAGTCGGGGTCCGCGGGGAAGGCCGCCTACGAGCAGTACTTC. This gives the protein CAISESGSAGKAAYEQYF.

A single count supports this clone. CDR3 DNA: TGCGCCAGCAGTCTATCTTCAGGGGGCGCGATCGACGAGCAGTACTTC. Protein sequence: CASSLSSGGAIDEQYF. The gene calls are TRBV10-1 and TRBJ2-7; 8 bases line up with TRBD1. CDR3 length: 16 amino acids. Germline V CDR1 and CDR2: WNHNN, SYGVQD (reference sequence). Trimming at V came to 5 bases and at J to 5 bases, leaving 14 bases not matched to a gene.

The V and J genes are TRBV6-1 and TRBJ2-1; weak D call: TRBD2 (5 bases). Germline V gene sequence: CDR1 MNHNS, CDR2 SASEGT. Trimming took 5 bases from V and 8 from J, leaving 10 bases between them. The CDR3 loop spans 12 amino acids. The CDR3 DNA sequence: TGTGCCAGCAGTACCAAGGGAGATGAGCAGTTCTTC. This encodes CASSTKGDEQFF.

The CDR3 loop is CASSQGLTGGFYNEQFF. The CDR3 DNA sequence: TGTGCCAGCAGCCAAGGTCTGACAGGGGGCTTCTACAATGAGCAGTTCTTC. The chain links TRBV14 to TRBJ2-1, with 10 bases matching TRBD1. This CDR3 region has 17 residues. V lost 1 base to trimming and J lost 3 bases; unmatched junction nucleotides: 6. Germline values: CDR1 SGHDN, CDR2 FVKESK. Filled out from reference TRBV14 and TRBJ2-1, the complete variable domain reads EAGVTQFPSHSVIEKGQTVTLRCDPISGHDNLYWYRRVMGKEIKFLLHFVKESKQDESGMPNNRFLAERTGGTYSTLKVQPAELEDSGVYFCASSQGLTGGFYNEQFFGPGTRLTVL.

CDR3 in amino acids: CASSDRTGSRIGETQYF. CDR3 nucleotide sequence: TGTGCCAGCAGTGACAGAACAGGATCAAGGATCGGGGAGACCCAGTACTTC. V gene TRBV2 combines with J gene TRBJ2-5; perhaps TRBD1 as D (5 bases). Germline V CDR1 and CDR2: SNHLY, FYNNEI. Trimming took off 3 bases at V and 5 bases at J, with 22 bases between the two ends. The CDR3 contains 17 residues.

This clone occurred once. The rearrangement joins TRBV6-6 to TRBJ2-7; 8 bases agree with TRBD2. The CDR3 is 15 amino acids. In germline, CDR1 is MNHNY, CDR2 SVGAGI (reference sequence). V lost 0 bases and J lost 3; bases outside the gene matches: 4. CDR3 DNA: TGTGCCAGCAGTTACTCTCGGGGGGGAAACTACGAGCAGTACTTC. Protein product: CASSYSRGGNYEQYF.

This rearrangement joins TRBV29-1 to TRBJ2-3; 12 bases line up with TRBD2. The CDR3 consists of 15 residues. V lost 8 bases, J lost 2 bases, and 8 bases stayed unmatched. From germline, CDR1 is SQVTM and CDR2 ANQGSEA. CDR3 residues: CSIGLAGPPTDTQYF. For the CDR3, the DNA is TGCAGCATCGGACTAGCGGGGCCTCCCACAGATACGCAGTATTTT.

There are a few counts of this clone. The chain's CDR3 is CASSQGEGTSPTEQYF. The CDR3 bases are TGTGCCAGCAGCCAAGGCGAGGGGACTAGCCCAACTGAGCAGTACTTC. The rearrangement uses TRBV4-2 and TRBJ2-7; 9 positions agree with TRBD2. This CDR3 has 16 amino acids. With V trimmed by 1 base and J by 7 bases, 11 bases remained unmatched. Germline loops: CDR1 LGHNA, CDR2 YNFKEQ.

The chain couples TRBV4-1 to TRBJ1-3; D is unresolved. Looked up from germline, CDR1 is MGHRA and CDR2 is YSYEKL. This CDR3 comprises 17 residues. V lost 3 bases to trimming and J lost 0 bases, with 15 bases between them. CDR3 protein: CASSHSNRVHSGNTIYF. In nucleotides, the CDR3 is TGCGCCAGCAGCCACTCCAACCGGGTCCACTCTGGAAACACCATATATTTT.

Only a few counts were recorded for this clone. Here the CDR3 reads CASLAANTGELFF. The CDR3 nucleotides are TGTGCCAGCTTGGCGGCGAACACCGGGGAGCTGTTTTTT. The chain combines TRBV11-2 with TRBJ2-2; D is unclear. The germline CDR1 and CDR2 sequences are SGHAT and FQNNGV. The CDR3 sequence is 13 residues long. Trimming pared 8 bases from V and 0 bases from J, leaving 7 bases between.

This rearrangement joins TRBV9 to TRBJ2-6; TRBD1 matches at 9 bases. CDR3 length: 18 residues. Germline CDR1 and CDR2: SGDLS and YYNGEE. The ends lost 3 bases at V and 0 bases at J; junction bases unmatched: 7. CDR3 nucleotide sequence: TGTGCCAGCAGCGCCAGGGACAGGGTAACCTCTGGGGCCAACGTCCTGACTTTC. Protein sequence: CASSARDRVTSGANVLTF. The full variable domain, its missing parts supplied by reference TRBV9 and TRBJ2-6, is DSGVTQTPKHLITATGQRVTLRCSPRSGDLSVYWYQQSLDQGLQFLIQYYNGEERAKGNILERFSAQQFPDLHSELNLSSLELGDSALYFCASSARDRVTSGANVLTFGAGSRLTVL.